Shown below are 31 T cell receptor beta chains from a single sample sequenced in a study of tumor and adjacent non-tumor tissue in lung cancer. A modified ARM-PCR protocol with three rounds of nested PCR amplified TCRbeta. TCRdb used MiXCR to reprocess the multiplex PCR reads, holding one entry per CDR3 protein. The sample holds approximately 80,000 distinct CDR3 sequences, approximately 81% seen once. RNA was extracted from bulk tissue without any cell sorting. More than 3 cm separated this lung sample from the edge of the tumor. Material: distant non-tumor lung tissue. The receptors originated from a man aged 55 to 70 with non-small cell lung cancer.

Turning to this clonotype: The CDR3 carries no conserved terminal phenylalanine or tryptophan, so it likely arises from a read error. The V and J genes are TRBV29-1 and TRBJ2-7, with TRBD2 matching 7 bases. Germline-derived CDR1 and CDR2 are SQVTM and ANQGSEA. There are 12 residues in the CDR3. In nucleotides, the CDR3 is TGCAGTGTTGGGGGAGGGCTGTACGAGCAGTACTAC. Translating gives CSVGGGLYEQYY.

With regard to this clonotype: The CDR3 carries no conserved terminal phenylalanine or tryptophan, so it likely arises from a read error. The rearrangement uses TRBV6-1 and TRBJ1-3, with D tentatively TRBD1 (5 bases). Germline V gives CDR1 MNHNS, CDR2 SASEGT. The CDR3 covers 12 residues. The CDR3, as DNA: TGTGTCAGCTGGACAAGCCGAAACAGCATATATTAT. Its translation is CVSWTSRNSIYY.

To note about this clonotype: A much larger clone lies one base from this, so it may be a read error. The chain carries TRBV10-2 and TRBJ2-3; D may be TRBD2 (5 bases). Germline lookup yields CDR1 WSHSY and CDR2 SAAADI. The CDR3 loop spans 15 amino acids. The CDR3 DNA is TGCCCCAGCAGAATTGGGAGCGGTCTGTACGATACGCAGTATTTT. This codes for CPSRIGSGLYDTQYF.

On this clonotype: Given a much more abundant clone one base away, this may be a read error. The chain recombines TRBV28 with TRBJ2-7; D is undetermined. CDR3 size: 16 residues. Germline CDR1 is MDHEN and CDR2 is SYDVKM. CDR3 sequence (DNA): TGTGCCAACAGTTCCCTACACCCCAATCGGATCTACGAGCAGTACTTC. Its protein is CANSSLHPNRIYEQYF. The full variable domain, rest sourced from reference TRBV28 and TRBJ2-7, is DVKVTQSSRYLVKRTGEKVFLECVQDMDHENMFWYRQDPGLGLRLIYFSYDVKMKEKGDIPEGYSVSREKKERFSLILESASTNQTSMYLCANSSLHPNRIYEQYFGPGTRLTVT.

This chain joins TRBV11-2 and TRBJ2-3; a weak D match, TRBD2 (5 bases). V lost 0 bases and J 12 bases, leaving 19 bases between the germline ends. The germline V gene has CDR1 SGHAT and CDR2 FQNNGV. The CDR3 has 15 residues. CDR3 amino acids: CASSLDRGSRDRQYF. CDR3 DNA sequence: TGTGCCAGCAGCTTAGACCGGGGTTCAAGAGATAGACAGTATTTT.

Turning to this clonotype: This CDR3 fails to terminate in the conserved phenylalanine or tryptophan, so it likely reflects a read error. No DNA is shown, since the ends of the CDR3 on it are uncertain; the CDR3 is the one TCRdb lists. This sequence joins TRBV11-3 and TRBJ2-3; no check of the table's D call, TRBD1, against the DNA was made. Termini included, the CDR3 measures 13 amino acids. In germline, CDR1 is SGHNT, CDR2 YENEEA. The CDR3 spells CASRFQGADTEYS.

This chain joins TRBV20-1 and TRBJ2-2; 13 positions match TRBD2. The length of the CDR3 is 16 residues. CDR1 and CDR2 from the germline V gene are DFQATT and SNEGSKA (reference sequence). Unmatched junction bases numbered 13, after V lost 5 bases and J lost 10 bases. For the CDR3, the DNA is TGCAGTGCTGACGGGACTAGCGGGGCAAACTCCGTGGAGCTGTTTTTT. Translating it yields CSADGTSGANSVELFF.

V is TRBV11-3 and J is TRBJ2-7; TRBD1 matches 7 bases. Germline V gene sequence: CDR1 SGHNT, CDR2 YENEEA. J gave up 0 bases and V 8 bases, and 7 bases lay outside the gene matches. The CDR3 sequence is 14 residues long. The CDR3 region has the DNA TGTGCCAGCTATAGGACAGGCCCCTCCTACGAGCAGTACTTC. Amino acid sequence: CASYRTGPSYEQYF.

Regarding this clonotype: The junction and the germline gene differ at one end; a read error may be behind it. The V gene is TRBV11-3, the J gene TRBJ2-3; D uncertain. Germline CDR1 and CDR2: SGHNT and YENEEA. CDR3 length equals 14 residues. DNA for the CDR3: TGTGCCAGCAGCTTAGACCCCCCCTGCGGATACGCAGTATTT. This sequence encodes CASSLDPPCGYAVF.

Turning to this clonotype: One end of the junction fails to match germline, which may point to a read error. The chain has TRBV6-5 and TRBJ2-3, with 7 bases identical to TRBD1. CDR3 length equals 15 residues. Germline V CDR1 and CDR2: MNHEY, SVGAGI. The CDR3 protein is CASSLTGTRTDMQYF. As DNA, the CDR3 is TGTGCCAGCAGTCTGACAGGGACACGGACAGATATGCAGTATTTT.

To note about this clonotype: This CDR3 fails to terminate in the conserved phenylalanine or tryptophan, so it likely reflects a read error. This chain uses TRBV5-5 with TRBJ2-5, with TRBD2 matching 9 bases. The CDR3 consists of 16 residues. The germline V gene encodes CDR1 SGHKS and CDR2 YYEKEE (reference sequence). CDR3 DNA sequence: TGTGCCAACAGCTTGGCCCCGGGACTAGCTAAAGAGACCCAGTACTTA. It yields the protein CANSLAPGLAKETQYL.

With respect to this clonotype: The conserved phenylalanine or tryptophan is not found at the CDR3 terminus, so this likely reflects a read error. The DNA is left out, because the CDR3 cannot be placed on it with certainty; the CDR3 is given as TCRdb lists it. The chain links TRBV6-6 to TRBJ2-1; the tabulated D call, TRBD2, remains unverified against the DNA. The CDR3 sequence runs 15 residues, both termini included. Germline CDR1 and CDR2: MNHNY and SVGAGI (reference sequence). This CDR3 reads CASSWGGGAYNERFS.

This chain links TRBV11-3 with TRBJ2-3; 11 bases agree with TRBD2. Germline CDR1 reads SGHNT; CDR2 reads YENEEA. The CDR3 runs to 16 residues. V dropped 9 bases and J dropped 4; count of bases not matched to a gene: 12. The CDR3 DNA reads TGTGCCAGTAGCCTGTTAGCGGGAGGGAGAGCAGATACGCAGTATTTT. Protein: CASSLLAGGRADTQYF.

Turning to this clonotype: The conserved closing phenylalanine or tryptophan is absent in this CDR3, likely reflecting a read error. CDR3 loop: CNASAVTYEQYL. The CDR3 DNA follows: TGCAATGCTAGTGCGGTCACCTACGAACAGTACTTA. This chain joins TRBV20-1 and TRBJ2-7, with no clear D. The CDR3 consists of 12 residues. Germline assignment: CDR1 DFQATT and CDR2 SNEGSKA (reference sequence).

About this clonotype itself: At one of its ends the junction is not consistent with the germline gene, which may arise from a read error. The chain recombines TRBV6-5 with TRBJ2-6, with D tentatively TRBD2 (6 bases). The CDR3 consists of 17 residues. CDR1 is MNHEY and CDR2 is SVGAGI in the germline V gene. CDR3 DNA: TGTGCCATCAGTTTAGCGGAGGGCAGTTCTGGGGCCAACGTCCTGACTTTC. Translation: CAISLAEGSSGANVLTF.

The V and J genes are TRBV6-1 and TRBJ1-5; 8 bases fit TRBD1. Trimming at V came to 6 bases and at J to 5 bases, leaving 21 bases not matched to a gene. The CDR3 sequence is 19 residues long. Germline loops: CDR1 MNHNS, CDR2 SASEGT. This CDR3 reads CASSAFRPDRGGLDQPQHF. The CDR3, as DNA: TGTGCCAGCAGCGCCTTCAGGCCCGACAGGGGTGGGTTGGATCAGCCCCAGCATTTT.

J is TRBJ2-3 and V is TRBV12-3 or TRBV12-4; TRBD1 matches 7 bases. The CDR3 runs 16 residues. V dropped 5 bases and J dropped 15; count of bases not matched to a gene: 23. The CDR3, as DNA: TGTGCCAGCAGTCCCCGACAGACAGGGTTTGCAGATACACAATATTTT. It specifies CASSPRQTGFADTQYF.

Of note for this clonotype: Mismatch with germline at one junction end may stem from a read error. V usage is TRBV4-2 and J usage is TRBJ2-5; TRBD2 is a possible D gene (6 bases). The CDR3 has 16 amino acids. Germline CDR1 is LGHNA and CDR2 is YNFKEQ. CDR3 nucleotide sequence: TGTGCCAACAGCCAAAATAGAGGGAGGTCCCAAGAGACCCAGTATTTC. This gives the protein CANSQNRGRSQETQYF.

This chain links TRBV9 with TRBJ2-7; 11 nucleotides align to TRBD1. In germline, CDR1 is SGDLS, CDR2 YYNGEE. The CDR3 has 14 residues. V gave up 4 bases and J gave up 2 bases; unmatched junction bases: 2. This CDR3 is CASSRDRGAYEQYF. In nucleotides, the CDR3 is TGTGCCAGCAGCCGGGACAGGGGGGCCTACGAGCAGTACTTC.

Worth noting for this clonotype: Because it lacks the conserved phenylalanine or tryptophan at the end, this CDR3 is likely a read error. This chain connects TRBV11-2 to TRBJ2-5, with D possibly being TRBD1 (6 bases). This CDR3 has 13 amino acids. Germline loops: CDR1 SGHAT, CDR2 FQNNGV. DNA for the CDR3: TGTGTCAGCAGTTCTTCAGGGGAAGAGACCCAGTACCTC. It encodes CVSSSSGEETQYL.

In the case of this clonotype: A much larger clonotype is one base distant, so this may be a read error. The chain joins TRBV28 to TRBJ1-1; perhaps TRBD1 as D (5 bases). The CDR3 spans 13 residues. CDR1 and CDR2 (germline): MDHEN, SYDVKM. CDR3: CASSFPNGGEVFF. DNA for the CDR3: TGTGCCAGCAGTTTCCCCAACGGGGGTGAAGTTTTCTTT.

The J gene is TRBJ2-4, the V gene TRBV11-3; the D call may be TRBD1 or TRBD2 (5 bases each). Germline V lookup: CDR1 SGHNT, CDR2 YENEEA. The CDR3 contains 14 residues. Trimming removed 8 bases from V and 2 bases from J, with 13 bases in between. CDR3 sequence (DNA): TGTGCCAGCTGTCCCCGGGACCCCAAAAACATTCAGTACTTC. Translation gives CASCPRDPKNIQYF. Using reference TRBV11-3 and TRBJ2-4 for the parts outside the CDR3, the full variable domain is EAGVVQSPRYKIIEKKQPVAFWCNPISGHNTLYWYLQNLGQGPELLIRYENEEAVDDSQLPKDRFSAERLKGVDSTLKIQPAELGDSAVYLCASCPRDPKNIQYFGAGTRLSVL.

Details on this clonotype: Its ends do not fully match the called genes, so a read error is possible. The CDR3 DNA is TGTGCCAGCACTACAGTCCCGAACATTGAAGCTTTCTTT. It is translated as CASTTVPNIEAFF. The chain has TRBV6-2 or TRBV6-3 and TRBJ1-1; D unresolved. The length of the CDR3 is 13 residues. Germline V CDR1 and CDR2: MNHEY, SVGEGT.

The chain recombines TRBV20-1 with TRBJ2-7, with a possible D match to TRBD1 (7 bases). V was cut by 7 bases and J by 4 bases, with 17 bases left in between. Germline lookup yields CDR1 DFQATT and CDR2 SNEGSKA (reference sequence). The CDR3 is made up of 13 amino acids. The CDR3 sequence: CSVRGDRDYEQYF. The CDR3 DNA reads TGCAGTGTTAGGGGGGACAGAGATTACGAGCAGTACTTC.

This clonotype was picked up one time. Given the absence of the conserved phenylalanine or tryptophan at the CDR3 end, a read error is likely. The V call is TRBV20-1, the J call TRBJ2-7; 8 bases line up with TRBD2. This CDR3 comprises 15 residues. Germline-derived CDR1 and CDR2 are DFQATT and SNEGSKA (reference sequence). V shed 3 bases, J shed 5 bases, and the junction held 12 bases outside the gene matches. Here the CDR3 DNA reads TGCAGTGCTAGGGGACTAACGGGAGGGGAACACGAGCAGTACCTC. Encoded protein: CSARGLTGGEHEQYL.

Notes on this clonotype: Possible read error: a much larger clone is one base away. The chain uses TRBV12-3 or TRBV12-4 and TRBJ1-2; D is uncertain. This CDR3 spans 14 amino acids. CDR3 residues: CANSLGHTLYGYTF. CDR3 nucleotides: TGTGCCAACAGTTTAGGGCACACGCTATATGGCTACACCTTC.

As regards this clonotype: Since the CDR3 does not end with the conserved phenylalanine or tryptophan, this likely comes from a read error. The CDR3 sequence: CSHNGALNYNEQFL. In DNA form, the CDR3 reads TGCAGCCACAACGGGGCCCTAAACTACAATGAGCAGTTCCTC. The genes are TRBV20-1 and TRBJ2-1; TRBD1 or TRBD2 may be the D gene (5 bases each). This CDR3 is 14 amino acids long. Germline CDR1 DFQATT, CDR2 SNEGSKA (reference sequence).

Worth noting for this clonotype: Given a much more abundant clone one base away, this may be a read error. The chain couples TRBV6-1 to TRBJ1-6; D is perhaps TRBD1 (5 bases). The CDR3 contains 14 residues. Per the germline V gene, CDR1 is MNHNS and CDR2 is SASEGT. Trimming took off 6 bases at V and 12 bases at J, with 18 bases between the two ends. The CDR3 protein is CASRGSGQTQPLHF. DNA of the CDR3: TGTGCCAGCAGGGGTAGTGGACAAACCCAACCCCTCCACTTT.

A remark on this clonotype: The conserved phenylalanine or tryptophan normally closing the CDR3 is absent here, so this likely arose from a read error. The chain couples TRBV11-2 to TRBJ2-5; D might be TRBD2 (7 bases). The CDR3 contains 16 residues. Trimming shortened V by 4 bases and J by 5 bases, and 20 bases separated the two germline ends. The V gene's germline CDR1 is SGHAT and CDR2 FQNNGV. The CDR3 nucleotides are TGTGCCAGCAGCTCCACATTGGGGGGGCCAATGGAGACCCAGTACCTC. This gives the protein CASSSTLGGPMETQYL.

This clonotype was recorded once. The missing conserved phenylalanine or tryptophan at the end of this CDR3 makes a read error likely. No DNA is shown, since the ends of the CDR3 on it are uncertain; the CDR3 is the one TCRdb lists. The chain is built from TRBV4-1 and TRBJ2-2. Germline loops: CDR1 MGHRA, CDR2 YSYEKL. Counting both end residues, the CDR3 totals 13 amino acids. This chain's CDR3 is CASSQIQTGELFL.

Regarding this clonotype: A read error may account for a junction end that differs from germline. This chain joins TRBV6-1 and TRBJ2-5; 13 positions agree with TRBD2. The CDR3 is made up of 15 amino acids. CDR1 and CDR2 (germline): MNHNS, SASEGT. The CDR3 protein is CACSELAGGPETQYF. As DNA, the CDR3 is TGTGCCTGCAGTGAACTAGCGGGGGGGCCAGAGACCCAGTACTTC.